Presented here are 13 T cell receptor beta chains from one specimen sequenced in a study of OX40 agonist ivuxolimab in advanced cancers. Sequencing was performed with immunoSEQ multiplex PCR; in TCRdb, only in-frame clones are kept and a portion is missing. The sample records 20,000 or so clones, 70% to 80% being singletons. The specimen comprised CD4+ or CD8+ T cells sorted from blood, sampled in a trial of the OX40 agonist ivuxolimab. All receptors come from an adult with an advanced solid tumor such as melanoma, head and neck, liver or kidney cancer.

The V gene is TRBV19, the J gene TRBJ2-2; D remains ambiguous. The germline V gene has CDR1 LNHDA and CDR2 SQIVND (reference sequence). Between the trimmed V and J ends, which lost 3 bases and 3 bases, there was a span of 5 bases. The CDR3 loop spans 13 amino acids. This CDR3 reads CASSIWDTGELFF. CDR3 DNA sequence: TGTGCCAGTAGTATTTGGGACACCGGGGAGCTGTTTTTT.

This clone was seen a single time. The chain carries TRBV9 and TRBJ1-6; no definite D call. The CDR3 has 17 amino acids. Trimming took 4 bases from V and 0 from J, leaving 14 bases between them. Germline V CDR1 and CDR2: SGDLS, YYNGEE. The CDR3: CASSQDRISSYNSPLHF. The CDR3, as DNA: TGTGCCAGCAGCCAAGACCGAATCAGCTCCTATAATTCACCCCTCCACTTT.

The chain is built from TRBV11-2 and TRBJ2-7; 7 nucleotides align to TRBD1. The CDR3 contains 14 residues. CDR1 is SGHAT, CDR2 FQNNGV, per germline. J lost 2 bases, V lost 4 bases, and 5 bases had no gene match. Here the CDR3 DNA reads TGTGCCAGCAGCTACGGGACAGCTGCCTACGAGCAGTACTTC. Translated: CASSYGTAAYEQYF.

This clone has a single count. The J gene is TRBJ1-2, the V gene TRBV7-9; D gene ambiguous. This CDR3 contains 12 residues. The V end lost 4 bases, the J end lost 4 bases, and 7 bases lay between the germline ends. CDR1 SEHNR and CDR2 FQNEAQ come from the germline V gene (reference sequence). The CDR3 bases are TGTGCCAGCAGCTCCGATTTCTATGGCTACACCTTC. Translating gives CASSSDFYGYTF.

This chain links TRBV27 with TRBJ1-5; TRBD1 matches at 7 bases. V dropped 4 bases and J dropped 7; count of bases not matched to a gene: 10. CDR3 length: 15 amino acids. Germline V gene data show CDR1 as MNHEY and CDR2 as SMNVEV (reference sequence). The CDR3 DNA reads as TGTGCCAGCAGTTGGGACAGCTTGGCCAACCAGCCCCAGCATTTT. This codes for CASSWDSLANQPQHF.

The gene calls are TRBV6-1 and TRBJ1-5; 7 nucleotides agree with TRBD1. The CDR3 length is 15 residues. The junction had 5 bases not matched to a gene; V was cut back by 5 bases and J by 1 base. The germline V gene has CDR1 MNHNS and CDR2 SASEGT. As DNA, the CDR3 is TGTGCCAGCAGTCCGGACAGGCGAAGCAATCAGCCCCAGCATTTT. The encoded protein is CASSPDRRSNQPQHF.

This chain connects TRBV28 to TRBJ1-1, with unresolved D. Trimming shortened V by 2 bases and J by 4 bases, and 5 bases separated the two germline ends. Germline CDR1 MDHEN, CDR2 SYDVKM. This CDR3 has 12 amino acids. The CDR3: CASSLDGTEAFF. The CDR3, as DNA: TGTGCCAGCAGTTTAGACGGCACTGAAGCTTTCTTT.

The chain has TRBV5-1 and TRBJ1-1; D is unresolved. V gave up 0 bases and J gave up 1 base, with 10 bases separating them. Germline V gene sequence: CDR1 SGHRS, CDR2 YFSETQ. The CDR3 contains 15 residues. The CDR3 DNA sequence: TGCGCCAGCAGCTTGGCCTTAGACGAGAACACTGAAGCTTTCTTT. This translates into CASSLALDENTEAFF.

This clone has more than one count but fewer than ten. The rearrangement links TRBV7-2 to TRBJ1-2; D may be TRBD1 (6 bases). Germline V gives CDR1 SGHTA, CDR2 FQGNSA. CDR3 length: 15 residues. V lost 4 bases and J 3 bases, leaving 15 bases between the germline ends. The CDR3 sequence is CASSSSEGVDYGYTF. DNA of the CDR3: TGTGCCAGCAGCTCGAGCGAGGGGGTCGACTATGGCTACACCTTC.

V is TRBV30 and J is TRBJ2-7; 10 nucleotides line up with TRBD1. Germline CDR1 is GTSNPN and CDR2 is SVGIG (reference sequence). Trimming cost V 0 bases and J 2 bases; bases outside gene matches: 1. The CDR3 extends over 14 amino acids. CDR3: CAWSVGTGAYEQYF. The CDR3, as DNA: TGTGCCTGGAGTGTGGGGACAGGGGCCTACGAGCAGTACTTC.

This clone has more than one count but fewer than ten. The CDR3: CASSLDGTGWHEQFF. The CDR3 bases are TGTGCCAGCAGCTTGGACGGGACAGGGTGGCATGAGCAGTTCTTC. The rearrangement links TRBV5-6 to TRBJ2-1; 9 bases fit TRBD1. The germline CDR1 and CDR2 sequences are SGHDT and YYEEEE. The junction had 6 bases not matched to a gene; V was cut back by 0 bases and J by 8 bases. This CDR3 has 15 residues.

The chain carries TRBV4-1 and TRBJ2-7; TRBD1 aligns across 7 bases. Germline CDR1 and CDR2: MGHRA and YSYEKL. This CDR3 has 14 amino acids. The V segment lost 4 bases and the J segment 5 bases; nucleotides outside the gene matches: 8. CDR3 sequence: CASSPRTGSNEQYF. In DNA, the CDR3 is TGCGCCAGCAGCCCGCGGACAGGTTCCAACGAGCAGTACTTC.

This chain uses TRBV7-6 with TRBJ2-5; TRBD1 agrees at 8 bases. CDR3 size: 16 residues. CDR1 is SGHVS, CDR2 FNYEAQ, per germline. Trimming removed 4 bases from V and 7 bases from J; junction bases left unmatched: 14. In nucleotides, the CDR3 is TGTGCCAGCAGCTCTTCTGCCGGGACAGGCTTCGGGACCCAGTACTTC. Translating it yields CASSSSAGTGFGTQYF.